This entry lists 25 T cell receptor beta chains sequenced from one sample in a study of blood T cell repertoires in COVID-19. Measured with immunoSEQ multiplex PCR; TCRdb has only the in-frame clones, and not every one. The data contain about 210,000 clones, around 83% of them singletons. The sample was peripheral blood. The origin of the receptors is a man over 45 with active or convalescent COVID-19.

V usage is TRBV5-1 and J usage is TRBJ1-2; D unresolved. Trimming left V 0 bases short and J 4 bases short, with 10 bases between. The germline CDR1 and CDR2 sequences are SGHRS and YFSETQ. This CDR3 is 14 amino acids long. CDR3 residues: CASSLDSSPYGYTF. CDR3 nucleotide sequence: TGCGCCAGCAGCTTGGACAGTTCCCCCTATGGCTACACCTTC.

Written as DNA, the CDR3 is TGTGCCATCAGTGAGGGGACAGGGGTAGTCAATGAGCAGTTCTTC. It is translated as CAISEGTGVVNEQFF. V gene TRBV10-3 combines with J gene TRBJ2-1; TRBD1 matches at 10 bases. Germline loops: CDR1 ENHRY, CDR2 SYGVKD. CDR3 length equals 15 residues. The V and J ends lost 2 bases and 6 bases, in that order; junction bases with no gene match: 4.

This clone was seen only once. The CDR3 region is CASMPRPGQGASGTEAFF. The CDR3 coding sequence is TGTGCCAGCATGCCTCGACCGGGACAGGGGGCGTCGGGGACTGAAGCTTTCTTT. The chain joins TRBV7-9 to TRBJ1-1; 12 positions match TRBD1. The germline gives CDR1 SEHNR, CDR2 FQNEAQ (reference sequence). V lost 7 bases to trimming and J lost 5 bases; unmatched junction nucleotides: 17. The CDR3 consists of 18 residues.

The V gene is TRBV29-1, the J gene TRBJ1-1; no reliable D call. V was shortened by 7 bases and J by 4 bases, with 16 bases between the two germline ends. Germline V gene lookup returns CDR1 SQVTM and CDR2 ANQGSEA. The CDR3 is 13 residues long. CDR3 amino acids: CSARPQEGTEAFF. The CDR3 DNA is TGCAGCGCCAGGCCCCAGGAGGGCACTGAAGCTTTCTTT.

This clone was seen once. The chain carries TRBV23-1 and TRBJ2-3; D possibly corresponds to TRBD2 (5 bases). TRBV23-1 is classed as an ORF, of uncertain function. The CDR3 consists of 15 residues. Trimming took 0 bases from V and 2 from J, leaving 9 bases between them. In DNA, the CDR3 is TGCGCCAGCAGTCAATCCGGGGAGTTCACAGATACGCAGTATTTT. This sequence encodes CASSQSGEFTDTQYF.

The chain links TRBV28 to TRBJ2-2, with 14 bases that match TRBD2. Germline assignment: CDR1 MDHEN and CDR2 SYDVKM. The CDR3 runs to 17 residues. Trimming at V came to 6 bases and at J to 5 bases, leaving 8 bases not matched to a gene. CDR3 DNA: TGTGCCAGCAGCTCGACTAGCGGGAGGGCCCGGACCGGGGAGCTGTTTTTT. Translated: CASSSTSGRARTGELFF.

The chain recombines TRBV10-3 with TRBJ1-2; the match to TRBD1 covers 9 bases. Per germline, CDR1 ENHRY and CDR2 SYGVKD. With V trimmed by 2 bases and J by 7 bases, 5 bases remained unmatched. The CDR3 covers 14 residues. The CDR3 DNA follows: TGTGCCATCAGTGAGGGACAGGGGAGGTCTGGCTACACCTTC. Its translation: CAISEGQGRSGYTF.

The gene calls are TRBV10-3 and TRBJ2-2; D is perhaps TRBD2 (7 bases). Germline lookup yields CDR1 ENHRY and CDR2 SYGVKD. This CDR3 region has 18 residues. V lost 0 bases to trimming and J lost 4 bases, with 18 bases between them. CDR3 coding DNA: TGTGCCATCAGTGAGTCGAGGGGCGGGGGCCGGACCACCGGGGAGCTGTTTTTT. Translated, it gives CAISESRGGGRTTGELFF.

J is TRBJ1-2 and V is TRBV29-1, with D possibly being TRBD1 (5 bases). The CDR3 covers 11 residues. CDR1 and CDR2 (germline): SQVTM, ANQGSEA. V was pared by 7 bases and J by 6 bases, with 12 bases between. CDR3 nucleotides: TGCAGCGCTCAGGGAACCCATGGCTACACCTTC. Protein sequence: CSAQGTHGYTF.

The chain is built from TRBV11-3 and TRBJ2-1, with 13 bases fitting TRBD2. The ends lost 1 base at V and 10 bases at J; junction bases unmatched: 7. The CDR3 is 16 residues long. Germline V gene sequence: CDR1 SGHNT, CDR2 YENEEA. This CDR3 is CASSLGTSGRGGEQFF. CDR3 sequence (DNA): TGTGCCAGCAGCTTAGGGACTAGCGGGAGAGGCGGAGAGCAGTTCTTC.

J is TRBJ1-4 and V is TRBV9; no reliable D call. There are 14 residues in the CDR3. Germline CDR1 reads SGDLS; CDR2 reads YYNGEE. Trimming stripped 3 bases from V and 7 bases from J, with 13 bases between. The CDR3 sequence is CASSGSAASEKLFF. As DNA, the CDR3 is TGTGCCAGCAGCGGCTCGGCTGCTAGTGAAAAACTGTTTTTT.

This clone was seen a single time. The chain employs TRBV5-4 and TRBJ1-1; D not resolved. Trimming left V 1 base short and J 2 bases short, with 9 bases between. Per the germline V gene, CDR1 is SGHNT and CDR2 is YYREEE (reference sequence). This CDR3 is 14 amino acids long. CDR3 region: CASSLWAENTEAFF. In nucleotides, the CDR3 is TGTGCCAGCAGCTTGTGGGCAGAAAACACTGAAGCTTTCTTT.

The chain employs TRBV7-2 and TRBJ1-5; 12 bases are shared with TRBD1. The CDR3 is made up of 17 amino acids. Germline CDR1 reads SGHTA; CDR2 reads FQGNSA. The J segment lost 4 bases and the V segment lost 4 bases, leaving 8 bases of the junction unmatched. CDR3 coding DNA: TGTGCCAGCAGCTCTGGGACAGGGGGCGGAAGAAATCAGCCCCAGCATTTT. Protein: CASSSGTGGGRNQPQHF.

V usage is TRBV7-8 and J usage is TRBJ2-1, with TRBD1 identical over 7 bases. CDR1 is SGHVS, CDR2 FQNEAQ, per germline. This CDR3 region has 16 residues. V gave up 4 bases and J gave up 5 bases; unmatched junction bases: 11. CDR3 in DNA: TGTGCCAGCAGCTCTCTGACAGGGCGGTATGACAATGAGCAGTTCTTC. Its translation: CASSSLTGRYDNEQFF. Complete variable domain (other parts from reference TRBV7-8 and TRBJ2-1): GAGVSQSPRYKVAKRGQDVALRCDPISGHVSLFWYQQALGQGPEFLTYFQNEAQLDKSGLPSDRFFAERPEGSVSTLKIQRTQQEDSAVYLCASSSLTGRYDNEQFFGPGTRLTVL.

The DNA of the CDR3 is TGTGCCACCAGTGACGACAGGGCCGGCGGCTACACCTTC. As protein: CATSDDRAGGYTF. V is TRBV24-1 and J is TRBJ1-2, with TRBD1 identical over 7 bases. V shed 4 bases, J shed 8 bases, and the junction held 6 bases outside the gene matches. This CDR3 is 13 amino acids long. The germline CDR1 and CDR2 sequences are KGHDR and SFDVKD.

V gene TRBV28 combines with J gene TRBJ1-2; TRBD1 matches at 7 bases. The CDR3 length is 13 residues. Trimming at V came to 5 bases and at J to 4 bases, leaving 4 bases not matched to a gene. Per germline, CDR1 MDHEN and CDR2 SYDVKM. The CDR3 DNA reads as TGTGCCAGCAGTCGGACAGGAGTCTATGGCTACACCTTC. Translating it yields CASSRTGVYGYTF.

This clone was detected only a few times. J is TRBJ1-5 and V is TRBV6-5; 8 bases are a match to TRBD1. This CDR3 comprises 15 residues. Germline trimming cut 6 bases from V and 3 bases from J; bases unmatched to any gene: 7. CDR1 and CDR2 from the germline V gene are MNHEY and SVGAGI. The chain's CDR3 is CASRPSGGTNQPQHF. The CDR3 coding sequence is TGTGCCAGCAGACCCTCAGGGGGCACCAATCAGCCCCAGCATTTT.

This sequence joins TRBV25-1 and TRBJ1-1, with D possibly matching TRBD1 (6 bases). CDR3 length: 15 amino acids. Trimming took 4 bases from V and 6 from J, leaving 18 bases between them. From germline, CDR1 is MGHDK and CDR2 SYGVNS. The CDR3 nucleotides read TGTGCCAGCAGTGCTGCAACAGGGAGAATGGCTGAAGCTTTCTTT. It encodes CASSAATGRMAEAFF. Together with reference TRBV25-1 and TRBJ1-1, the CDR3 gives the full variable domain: EADIYQTPRYLVIGTGKKITLECSQTMGHDKMYWYQQDPGMELHLIHYSYGVNSTEKGDLSSESTVSRIRTEHFPLTLESARPSHTSQYLCASSAATGRMAEAFFGQGTRLTVV.

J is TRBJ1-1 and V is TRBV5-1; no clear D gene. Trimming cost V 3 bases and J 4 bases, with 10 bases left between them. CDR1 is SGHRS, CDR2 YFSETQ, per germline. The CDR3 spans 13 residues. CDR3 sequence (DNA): TGCGCCAGCAGCTCAACTGGACTCACTGAAGCTTTCTTT. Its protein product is CASSSTGLTEAFF. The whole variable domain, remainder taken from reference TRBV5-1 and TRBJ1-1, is KAGVTQTPRYLIKTRGQQVTLSCSPISGHRSVSWYQQTPGQGLQFLFEYFSETQRNKGNFPGRFSGRQFSNSRSEMNVSTLELGDSALYLCASSSTGLTEAFFGQGTRLTVV.

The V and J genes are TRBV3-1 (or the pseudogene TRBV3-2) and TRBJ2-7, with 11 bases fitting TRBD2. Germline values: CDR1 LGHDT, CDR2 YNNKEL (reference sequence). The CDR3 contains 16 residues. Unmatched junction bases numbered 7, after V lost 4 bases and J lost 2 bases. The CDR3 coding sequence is TGTGCCAGCAGCCTCGAAGGTAGCGGGAGGGCCTACGAGCAGTACTTC. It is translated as CASSLEGSGRAYEQYF.

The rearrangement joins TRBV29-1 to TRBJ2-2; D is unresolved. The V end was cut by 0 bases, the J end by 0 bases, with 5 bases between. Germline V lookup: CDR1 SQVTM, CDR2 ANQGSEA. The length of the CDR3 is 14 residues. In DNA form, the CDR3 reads TGCAGCGTTGAAGATCTAACGAACACCGGGGAGCTGTTTTTT. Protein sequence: CSVEDLTNTGELFF.

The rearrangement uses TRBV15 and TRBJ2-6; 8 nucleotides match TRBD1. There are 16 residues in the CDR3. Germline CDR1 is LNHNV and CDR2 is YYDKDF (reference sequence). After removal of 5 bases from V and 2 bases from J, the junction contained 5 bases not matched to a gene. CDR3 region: CATSPRTGTGANVLTF. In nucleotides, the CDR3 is TGTGCCACCAGCCCTCGGACAGGGACTGGGGCCAACGTCCTGACTTTC.

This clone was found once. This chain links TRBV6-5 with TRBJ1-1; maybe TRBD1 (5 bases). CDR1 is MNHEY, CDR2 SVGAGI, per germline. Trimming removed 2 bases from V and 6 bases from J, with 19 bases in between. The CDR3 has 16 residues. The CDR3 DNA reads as TGTGCCAGCAGTTACCTATCGGCAGGGATGGTCTCTGAAGCTTTCTTT. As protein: CASSYLSAGMVSEAFF.

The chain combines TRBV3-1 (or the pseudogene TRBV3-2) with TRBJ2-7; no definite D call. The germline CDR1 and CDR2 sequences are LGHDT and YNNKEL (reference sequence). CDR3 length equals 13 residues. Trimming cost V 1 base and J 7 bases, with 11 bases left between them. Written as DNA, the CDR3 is TGTGCCAGCAGCCAAGCCATTCTAGGTGAGCAGTACTTC. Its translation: CASSQAILGEQYF.

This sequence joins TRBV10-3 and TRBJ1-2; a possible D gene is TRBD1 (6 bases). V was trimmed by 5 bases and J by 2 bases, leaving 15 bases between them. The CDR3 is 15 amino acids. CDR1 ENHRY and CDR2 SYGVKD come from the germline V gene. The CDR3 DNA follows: TGTGCCATCAGTCCAACCCCGGGACAAAACTATGGCTACACCTTC. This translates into CAISPTPGQNYGYTF.